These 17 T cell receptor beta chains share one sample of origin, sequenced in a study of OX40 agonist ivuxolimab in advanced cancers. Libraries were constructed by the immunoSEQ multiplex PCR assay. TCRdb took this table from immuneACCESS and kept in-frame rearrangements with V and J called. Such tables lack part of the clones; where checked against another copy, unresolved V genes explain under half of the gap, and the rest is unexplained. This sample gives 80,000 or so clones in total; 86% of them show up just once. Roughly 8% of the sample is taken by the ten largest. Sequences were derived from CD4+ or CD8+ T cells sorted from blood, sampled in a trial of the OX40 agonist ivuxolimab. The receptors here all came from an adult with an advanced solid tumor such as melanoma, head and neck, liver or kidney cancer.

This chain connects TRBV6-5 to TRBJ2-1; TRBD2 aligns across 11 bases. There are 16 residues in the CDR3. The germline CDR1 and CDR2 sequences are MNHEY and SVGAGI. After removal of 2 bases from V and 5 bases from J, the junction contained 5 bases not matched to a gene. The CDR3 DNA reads TGTGCCAGCAGTTACCGTCTACTAGCGGGAGACAATGAGCAGTTCTTC. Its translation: CASSYRLLAGDNEQFF.

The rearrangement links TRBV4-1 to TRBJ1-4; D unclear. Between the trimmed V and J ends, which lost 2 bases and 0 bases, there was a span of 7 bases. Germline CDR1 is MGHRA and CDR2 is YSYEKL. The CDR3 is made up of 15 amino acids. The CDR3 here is CASSQSVATNEKLFF. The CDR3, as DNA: TGCGCCAGCAGCCAATCTGTAGCAACTAATGAAAAACTGTTTTTT.

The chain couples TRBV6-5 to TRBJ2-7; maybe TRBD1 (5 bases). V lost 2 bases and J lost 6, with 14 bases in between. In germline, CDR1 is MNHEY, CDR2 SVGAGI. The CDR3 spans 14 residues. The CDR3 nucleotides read TGTGCCAGCAGTTACGTGCAGGGCCAACGCGAGCAGTACTTC. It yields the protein CASSYVQGQREQYF.

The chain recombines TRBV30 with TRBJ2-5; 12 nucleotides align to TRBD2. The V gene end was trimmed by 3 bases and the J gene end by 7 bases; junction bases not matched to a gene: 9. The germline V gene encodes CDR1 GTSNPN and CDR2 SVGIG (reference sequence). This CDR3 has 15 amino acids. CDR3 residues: CAWRPGLAGGWTQYF. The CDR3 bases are TGTGCCTGGAGGCCGGGACTAGCGGGTGGATGGACCCAGTACTTC.

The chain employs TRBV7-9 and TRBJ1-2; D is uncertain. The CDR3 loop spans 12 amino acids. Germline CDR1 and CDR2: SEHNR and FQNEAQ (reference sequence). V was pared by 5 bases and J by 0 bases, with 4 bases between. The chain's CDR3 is CASSPPNYGYTF. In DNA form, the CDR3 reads TGTGCCAGCAGCCCCCCTAACTATGGCTACACCTTC.

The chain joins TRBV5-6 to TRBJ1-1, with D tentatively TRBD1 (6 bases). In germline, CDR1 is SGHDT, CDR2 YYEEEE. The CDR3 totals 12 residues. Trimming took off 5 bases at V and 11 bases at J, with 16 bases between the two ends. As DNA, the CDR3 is TGTGCCAGCAGACGACAGGACGCGAAGGCTTTCTTT. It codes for CASRRQDAKAFF.

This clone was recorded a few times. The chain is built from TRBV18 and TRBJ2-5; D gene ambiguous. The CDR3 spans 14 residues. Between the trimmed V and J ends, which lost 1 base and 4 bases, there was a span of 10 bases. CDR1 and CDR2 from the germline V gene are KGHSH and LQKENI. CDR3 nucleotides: TGTGCCAGCTCACCACTAGCCTCGGGAGAGACCCAGTACTTC. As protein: CASSPLASGETQYF. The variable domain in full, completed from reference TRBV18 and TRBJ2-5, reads NAGVMQNPRHLVRRRGQEARLRCSPMKGHSHVYWYRQLPEEGLKFMVYLQKENIIDESGMPKERFSAEFPKEGPSILRIQQVVRGDSAAYFCASSPLASGETQYFGPGTRLLVL.

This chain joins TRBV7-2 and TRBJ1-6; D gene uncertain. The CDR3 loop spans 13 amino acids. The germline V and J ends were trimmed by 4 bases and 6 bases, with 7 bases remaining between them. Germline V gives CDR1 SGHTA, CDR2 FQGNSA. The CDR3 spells CASSSHSNSPLHF. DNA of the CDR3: TGTGCCAGCAGCTCCCATTCTAATTCACCCCTCCACTTT.

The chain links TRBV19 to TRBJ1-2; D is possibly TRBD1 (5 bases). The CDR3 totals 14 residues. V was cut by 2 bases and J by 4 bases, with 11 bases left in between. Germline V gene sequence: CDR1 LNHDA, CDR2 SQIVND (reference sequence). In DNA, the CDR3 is TGTGCCAGTAGTATAAGCAGGGATGTCTATGGCTACACCTTC. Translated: CASSISRDVYGYTF.

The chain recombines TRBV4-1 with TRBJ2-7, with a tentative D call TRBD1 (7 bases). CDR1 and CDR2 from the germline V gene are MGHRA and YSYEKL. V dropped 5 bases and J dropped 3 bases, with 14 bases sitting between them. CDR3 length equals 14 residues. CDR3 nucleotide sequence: TGCGCCAGCAGCACGCGGGACAGAGACTACGAGCAGTACTTC. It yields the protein CASSTRDRDYEQYF.

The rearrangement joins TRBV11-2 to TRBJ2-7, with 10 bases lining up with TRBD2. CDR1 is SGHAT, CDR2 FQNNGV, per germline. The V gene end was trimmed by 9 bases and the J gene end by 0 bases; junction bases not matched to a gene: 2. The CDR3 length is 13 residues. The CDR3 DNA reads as TGTGCCAGTAGCGGGAGGAGCTCCTACGAGCAGTACTTC. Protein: CASSGRSSYEQYF.

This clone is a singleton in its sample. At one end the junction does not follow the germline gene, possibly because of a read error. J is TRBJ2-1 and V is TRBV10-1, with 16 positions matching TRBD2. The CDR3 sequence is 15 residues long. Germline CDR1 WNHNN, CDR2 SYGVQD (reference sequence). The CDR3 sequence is CASGEGTSGRDEQFF. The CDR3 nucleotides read TGCGCCAGCGGTGAAGGGACTAGCGGGAGGGATGAGCAGTTCTTC.

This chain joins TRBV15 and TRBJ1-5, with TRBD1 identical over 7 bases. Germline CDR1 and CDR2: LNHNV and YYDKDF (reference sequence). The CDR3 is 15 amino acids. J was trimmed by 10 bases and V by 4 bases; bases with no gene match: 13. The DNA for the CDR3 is TGTGCCACCAGCACGGGGGAGAGGGGGCGATCACCCCAGCATTTT. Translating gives CATSTGERGRSPQHF.

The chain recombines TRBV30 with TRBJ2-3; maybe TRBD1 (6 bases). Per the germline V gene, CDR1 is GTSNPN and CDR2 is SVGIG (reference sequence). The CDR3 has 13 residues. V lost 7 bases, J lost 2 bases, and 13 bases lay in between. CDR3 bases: TGTGCCTACCAGCAGGGGTTCACAGATACGCAGTATTTT. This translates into CAYQQGFTDTQYF.

CDR3: CASSVGMDSPLHF. The CDR3 bases are TGTGCCAGCAGTGTGGGGATGGATTCACCCCTCCACTTT. V gene TRBV6-1 combines with J gene TRBJ1-6; D is unclear. From germline, CDR1 is MNHNS and CDR2 SASEGT. Between the trimmed V and J ends, which lost 4 bases and 8 bases, there was a span of 9 bases. There are 13 residues in the CDR3.

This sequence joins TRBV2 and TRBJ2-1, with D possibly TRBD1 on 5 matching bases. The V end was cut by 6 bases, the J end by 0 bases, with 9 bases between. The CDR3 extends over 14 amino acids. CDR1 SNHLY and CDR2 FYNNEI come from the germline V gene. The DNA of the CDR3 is TGTGCCAGCAGGCGACAGAACTCCTACAATGAGCAGTTCTTC. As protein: CASRRQNSYNEQFF.

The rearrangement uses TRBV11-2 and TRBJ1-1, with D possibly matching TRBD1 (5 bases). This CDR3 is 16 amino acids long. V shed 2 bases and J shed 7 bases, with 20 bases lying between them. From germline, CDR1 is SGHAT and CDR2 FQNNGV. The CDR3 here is CASSLNSQGGNGEAFF. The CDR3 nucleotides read TGTGCCAGCAGCTTAAACAGTCAGGGCGGTAACGGTGAAGCTTTCTTT.